This T cell receptor (beta chain) derives from a study of blood T cell repertoires in COVID-19. Study context: Samples of COVID-19 (acute and convalescent) were obtained from the United States, Italy and Spain. PBMCs, B-cell-depleted T cells, or T cells provided the cDNA or gDNA that made up the material.

Seattle patient enrollment occurred during active infection, with longitudinal follow-up thereafter. Original processing notes: Reference gene primer amplification gave estimated nucleated cell counts. Sequencing used immunoSEQ multiplex PCR; TCRdb keeps in-frame clones, though not all of them. V and J calls plus clone size are reproduced from that table; the DNA served to infer D and trimming. Of some 520,000 clones in the sample, approximately 89% were seen once. This clone came up once. The source is a man aged 18-30 years with COVID-19, enrolled during active disease. Specimen: peripheral blood.

The DNA for the CDR3 is TGTGCCAGCAGCGACTCGCGGGGGGCCGAGACCCAGTACTTC. It translates to CASSDSRGAETQYF. V usage is TRBV5-4 and J usage is TRBJ2-5, with TRBD2 matching over 8 bases. The V and J ends lost 4 bases and 5 bases, in that order; junction bases with no gene match: 7. The V gene's germline CDR1 is SGHNT and CDR2 YYREEE (reference sequence). The CDR3 spans 14 residues.